The entry below gives a single T cell receptor (beta chain) sequence along with its context. Its antigen remains unidentified. TCRdb passed the multiplex PCR reads through MiXCR, listing each CDR3 protein once. The repertoire consists of approximately 180,000 distinct CDR3 sequences, with roughly a third occurring once and the leading ten covering 3.8%. The data originate from a study of breast tumors, draining lymph nodes, adjacent tissues. V lost 3 bases, J lost 4 bases, and 17 bases stayed unmatched. The CDR3 spans 19 residues. The germline CDR1 and CDR2 sequences are LNHDA and SQIVND (reference sequence). Study outcomes and limitations: Tumor repertoires ranked between lymph nodes and nontumor tissue in diversity, with V and J gene preferences. Data only fit, rather than demonstrated, lymph node origin of most tumor T cells. Luminal-like breast cancer showed significantly higher tumor–nontumor repertoire similarity than basal-like.

Samples came from axillary lymph nodes draining the breast cancer. The rearrangement links TRBV19 to TRBJ1-2; 10 bases agree with TRBD1. The specimen sequenced was axillary lymph node tissue. The TCR was taken from a female donor with breast cancer. Some clones in this sample may be carry-over from other donors' samples. CDR3 protein: CASSIAQNLGTGASYGYTF. For the CDR3, the DNA is TGTGCCAGTAGTATCGCCCAAAATCTTGGGACAGGGGCCAGCTATGGCTACACCTTC. Based on the CDR3 plus reference TRBV19 and TRBJ1-2, the full variable domain is DGGITQSPKYLFRKEGQNVTLSCEQNLNHDAMYWYRQDPGQGLRLIYYSQIVNDFQKGDIAEGYSVSREKKESFPLTVTSAQKNPTAFYLCASSIAQNLGTGASYGYTFGSGTRLTVV.